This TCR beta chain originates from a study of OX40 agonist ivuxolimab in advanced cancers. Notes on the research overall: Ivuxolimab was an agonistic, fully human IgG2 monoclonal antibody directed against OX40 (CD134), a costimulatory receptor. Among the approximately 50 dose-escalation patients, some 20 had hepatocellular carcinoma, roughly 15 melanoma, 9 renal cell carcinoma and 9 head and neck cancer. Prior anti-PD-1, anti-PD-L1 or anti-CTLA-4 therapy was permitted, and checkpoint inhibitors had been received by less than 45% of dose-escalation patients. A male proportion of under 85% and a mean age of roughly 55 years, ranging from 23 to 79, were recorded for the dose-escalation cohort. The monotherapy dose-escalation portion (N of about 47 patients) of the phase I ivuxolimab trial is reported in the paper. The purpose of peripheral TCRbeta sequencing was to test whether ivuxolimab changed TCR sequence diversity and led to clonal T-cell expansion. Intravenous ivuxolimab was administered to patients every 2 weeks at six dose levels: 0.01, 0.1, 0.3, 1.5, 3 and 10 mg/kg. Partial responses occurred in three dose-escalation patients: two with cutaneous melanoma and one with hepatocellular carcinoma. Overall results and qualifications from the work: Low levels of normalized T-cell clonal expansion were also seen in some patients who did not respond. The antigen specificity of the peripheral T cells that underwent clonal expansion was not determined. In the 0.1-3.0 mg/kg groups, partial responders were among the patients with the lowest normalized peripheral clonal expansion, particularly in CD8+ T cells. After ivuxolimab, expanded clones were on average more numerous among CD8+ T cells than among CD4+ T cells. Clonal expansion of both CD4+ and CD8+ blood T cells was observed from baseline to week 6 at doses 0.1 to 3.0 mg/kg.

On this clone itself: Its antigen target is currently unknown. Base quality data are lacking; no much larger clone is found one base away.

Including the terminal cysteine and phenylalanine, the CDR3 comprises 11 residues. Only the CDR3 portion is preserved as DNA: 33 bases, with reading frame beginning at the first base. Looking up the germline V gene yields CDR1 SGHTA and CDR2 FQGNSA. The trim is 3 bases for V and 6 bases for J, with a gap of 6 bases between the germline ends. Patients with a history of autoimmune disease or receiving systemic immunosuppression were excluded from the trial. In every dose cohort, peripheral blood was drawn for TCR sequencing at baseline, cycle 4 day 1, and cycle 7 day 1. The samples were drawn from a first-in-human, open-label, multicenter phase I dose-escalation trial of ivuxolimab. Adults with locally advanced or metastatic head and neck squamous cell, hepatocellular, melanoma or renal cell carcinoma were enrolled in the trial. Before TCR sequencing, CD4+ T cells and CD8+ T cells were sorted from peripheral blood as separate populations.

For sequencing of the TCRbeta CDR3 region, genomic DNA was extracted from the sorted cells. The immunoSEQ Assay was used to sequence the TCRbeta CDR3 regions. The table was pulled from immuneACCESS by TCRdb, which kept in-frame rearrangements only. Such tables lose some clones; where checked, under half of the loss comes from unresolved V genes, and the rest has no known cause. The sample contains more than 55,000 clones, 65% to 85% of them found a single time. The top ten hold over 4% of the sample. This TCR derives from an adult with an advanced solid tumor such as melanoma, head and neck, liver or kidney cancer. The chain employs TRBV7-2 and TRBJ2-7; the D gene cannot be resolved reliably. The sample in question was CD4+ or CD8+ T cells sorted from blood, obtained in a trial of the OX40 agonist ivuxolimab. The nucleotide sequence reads TGTGCCAGCAGCTTTGCCGGCGAGCAGTACTTC. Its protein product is CASSFAGEQYF.